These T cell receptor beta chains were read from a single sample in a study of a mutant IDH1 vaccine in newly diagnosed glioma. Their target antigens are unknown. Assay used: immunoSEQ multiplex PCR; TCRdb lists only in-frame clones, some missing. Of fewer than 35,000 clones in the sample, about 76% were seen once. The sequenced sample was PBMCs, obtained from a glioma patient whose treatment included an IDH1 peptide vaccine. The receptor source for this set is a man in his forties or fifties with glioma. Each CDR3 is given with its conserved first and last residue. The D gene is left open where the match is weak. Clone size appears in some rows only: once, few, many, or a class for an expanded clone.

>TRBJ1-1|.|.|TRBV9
TGTGCCAGCAGCGTAGTGTCCGGGGGTGAAGCTTTCTTT
CASSVVSGGEAFF
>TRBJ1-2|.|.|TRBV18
TGTGCCAGCTCACCCGGCCGGAACTATGGCTACACCTTC
CASSPGRNYGYTF
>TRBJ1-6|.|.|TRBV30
TGTGCCTGGAGTACGAGGGACGGGGGTTCACCCCTCCACTTT
CAWSTRDGGSPLHF
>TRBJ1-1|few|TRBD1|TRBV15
TGTGCCACCAGCAGAGGGGACAGGAAGAACACTGAAGCTTTCTTT
CATSRGDRKNTEAFF
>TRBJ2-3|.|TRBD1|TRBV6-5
TGTGCCAGCAGTTATCAGGGACAGGGAAAGACGGATACGCAGTATTTT
CASSYQGQGKTDTQYF
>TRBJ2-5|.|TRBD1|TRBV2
TGTGCCAGCAGTTTGGGACAGCAAGAGACCCAGTACTTC
CASSLGQQETQYF
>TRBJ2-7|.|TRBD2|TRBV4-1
TGCGCCAGCAGCCAAGAAGGACTAGCGGATTACGAGCAGTACTTC
CASSQEGLADYEQYF
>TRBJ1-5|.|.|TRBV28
TGTGCCAGCAGTTTGAGGGGACTCAGCAATCAGCCCCAGCATTTT
CASSLRGLSNQPQHF
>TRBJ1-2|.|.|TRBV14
TGTGCCAGCAGCCGCTCAACAGGGAGGTACTATGGCTACACCTTC
CASSRSTGRYYGYTF
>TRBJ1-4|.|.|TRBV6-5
TGTGCCAGCAGTTACGGAGGGGTAGTTGCTAATGAAAAACTGTTTTTT
CASSYGGVVANEKLFF
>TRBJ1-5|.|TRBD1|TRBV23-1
TGCGCCAGCAGTCGCCCCGGGACAGTCGGTCAGCCCCAGCATTTT
CASSRPGTVGQPQHF
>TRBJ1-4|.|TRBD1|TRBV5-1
TGCGCCAGCAGTTTAACTTCAGGGGGTCGTAATGAAAAACTGTTTTTT
CASSLTSGGRNEKLFF
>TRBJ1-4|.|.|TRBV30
TGTGCCTGGGGGAACAGGGCCGCCTCTGCCGCTGAAAAACTGTTTTTT
CAWGNRAASAAEKLFF
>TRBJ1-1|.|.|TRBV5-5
TGTGCCAGCAGCTTGGGAGAGAACACTGAAGCTTTCTTT
CASSLGENTEAFF
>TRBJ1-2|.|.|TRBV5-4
TGTGCCAGCACCCCTCGGAGGGAAGGGCTAGGTGGCTACACCTTC
CASTPRREGLGGYTF
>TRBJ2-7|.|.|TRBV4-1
TGCGCCAGCAGCCAATCCCCTTACTACGAGCAGTACTTC
CASSQSPYYEQYF
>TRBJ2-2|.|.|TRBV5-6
TGTGCCAGCAACCTTTGGGGCGGGGAGCTGTTTTTT
CASNLWGGELFF
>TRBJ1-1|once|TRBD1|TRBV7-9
TGTGCCAGCAGCTTTGGACAGGGAAGAGGTGCTGAAGCTTTCTTT
CASSFGQGRGAEAFF
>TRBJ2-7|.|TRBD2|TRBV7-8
TGTGCCAGCAGCCTTCTAGCGGGAATAAGCGAGCAGTACTTC
CASSLLAGISEQYF
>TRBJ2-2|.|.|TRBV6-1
TGTGCCAGCAGTGAATTTTCCCGAGAAGCCGGGGAGCTGTTTTTT
CASSEFSREAGELFF
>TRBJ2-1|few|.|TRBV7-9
TGTGCCAGCAGCTTAGGTGGGGACACCCCATACAATGAGCAGTTCTTC
CASSLGGDTPYNEQFF
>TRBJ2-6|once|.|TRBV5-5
TGTGCCAGCAGCTGGACCGGCTCTGGGGCCAACGTCCTGACTTTC
CASSWTGSGANVLTF
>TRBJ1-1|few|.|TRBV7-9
TGTGCCAGCAGCTTAAATGCTGAAGCTTTCTTT
CASSLNAEAFF
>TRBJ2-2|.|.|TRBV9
TGTGCCAGCAGCGCCCCCGGCTCCGGGGAGCTGTTTTTT
CASSAPGSGELFF
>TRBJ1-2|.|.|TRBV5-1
TGCGCCAGCAGCTCGAGGGAGGTGGGTGGCTACACCTTC
CASSSREVGGYTF
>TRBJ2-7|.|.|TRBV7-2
TGTGCCAGCAGCTATTACGGGACCCGCTACGAGCAGTACTTC
CASSYYGTRYEQYF
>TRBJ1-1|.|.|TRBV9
TGTGCCAGCAGCGCGGGACAGAACACTGAAGCTTTCTTT
CASSAGQNTEAFF
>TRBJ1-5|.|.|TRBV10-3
TGTGCCATCAGTGAGGGACGCGGTCAGCCCCAGCATTTT
CAISEGRGQPQHF
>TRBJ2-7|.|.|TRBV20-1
TGCAGTGTACCGACTAGCTACGAGCAGTACTTC
CSVPTSYEQYF
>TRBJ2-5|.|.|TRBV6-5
TGTGCCAGCAGTTCCACAGAGACCCAGTACTTC
CASSSTETQYF
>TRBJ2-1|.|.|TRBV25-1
TGTGCCAGCAGTAATCAGGCGGTGTCTGAGCAGTTCTTC
CASSNQAVSEQFF
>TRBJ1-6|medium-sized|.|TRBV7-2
TGTGCCAGCAGCTCGACAGGAAATAATTCACCCCTCCACTTT
CASSSTGNNSPLHF
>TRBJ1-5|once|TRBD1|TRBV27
TGTGCCAGCAGTGCCAGGGGGTTCAATCAGCCCCAGCATTTT
CASSARGFNQPQHF
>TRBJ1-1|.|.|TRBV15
TGTGCCACCAGCAGAGGGGGCGCAGGCACTGAAGCTTTCTTT
CATSRGGAGTEAFF
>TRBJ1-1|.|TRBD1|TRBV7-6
TGTGCCAGCAGCTTAGAGACAGGGGGTGAAGCTTTCTTT
CASSLETGGEAFF
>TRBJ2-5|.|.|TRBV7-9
TGTGCCAGCAGCCCGCAGGGGGGAGAGACCCAGTACTTC
CASSPQGGETQYF
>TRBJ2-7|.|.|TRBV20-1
TGCAGTGCTAGAGAGGGTGTCGAGCAGTACTTC
CSAREGVEQYF
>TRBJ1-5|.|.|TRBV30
TGTGCCTGGAGTGTAGACAATAGCAATCAGCCCCAGCATTTT
CAWSVDNSNQPQHF
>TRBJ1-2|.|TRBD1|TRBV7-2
TGTGCCAGCAGCTTAGGACAGGGAAGCAATGGCTACACCTTC
CASSLGQGSNGYTF
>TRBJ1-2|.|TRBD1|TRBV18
TGTGCCAGCTCACCTAGGGACAGAGGCGGCTACACCTTC
CASSPRDRGGYTF
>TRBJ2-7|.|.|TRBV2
TGTGCCTGCCGGGGTCCCACCTCCCACGAGCAGTACTTC
CACRGPTSHEQYF
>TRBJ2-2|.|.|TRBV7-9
TGTGCCAGCAGCTTTTTCACCGGGGAGCTGTTTTTT
CASSFFTGELFF
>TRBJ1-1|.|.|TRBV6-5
TGTGCCAGCAGCTCAGGTAACACTGAAGCTTTCTTT
CASSSGNTEAFF
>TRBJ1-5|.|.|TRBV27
TGTGCCAGCAGACCACTCGCCGTTAGCAATCAGCCCCAGCATTTT
CASRPLAVSNQPQHF
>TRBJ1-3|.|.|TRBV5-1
TGCGCCAGCAGCCCTAATCTGCTCTCTGGAAACACCATATATTTT
CASSPNLLSGNTIYF
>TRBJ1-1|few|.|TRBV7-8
TGTGCCAGCAGCTTAGTCGGGGCTGAAGCTTTCTTT
CASSLVGAEAFF
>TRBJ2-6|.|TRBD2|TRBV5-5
TGTGCCAGCAGCTTGGAACTAGCGGGGCCTTCTGGGGCCAACGTCCTGACTTTC
CASSLELAGPSGANVLTF
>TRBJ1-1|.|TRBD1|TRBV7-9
TGTGCCAGCAGCCCTGGACAGGGGGCCACTGAAGCTTTCTTT
CASSPGQGATEAFF